This TCR beta chain was captured by sequencing in a study of cytomegalovirus exposure and HLA in healthy donors. The study, taken as a whole, reports: The study recorded fewer than 200 TCR beta chains that were cytomegalovirus-associated. Cytomegalovirus status was reportedly diagnosed by the classifier with high specificity and sensitivity.

Between the trimmed V and J ends, which lost 7 bases and 0 bases, there was a span of 16 bases. The CDR3 contains 17 residues. Per the germline V gene, CDR1 is SEHNR and CDR2 is FQNEAQ (reference sequence). Generated by immunoSEQ multiplex PCR, the TCRdb table keeps only in-frame clones and is missing some. The sample has 180,000 or so clones; approximately 89% are singletons. Remarks on this clone: Antigen unknown.

V usage is TRBV7-9 and J usage is TRBJ2-6, with D possibly being TRBD1 or TRBD2 (7 bases each). Source material: PBMCs. The origin of this receptor is a man aged 25-45 years in good health and CMV-seropositive. CDR3 nucleotides: TGTGCCAGCACCGTGACAGGGAGGGGCTCTGGGGCCAACGTCCTGACTTTC. As protein: CASTVTGRGSGANVLTF.